These 18 T cell receptor beta chains originate from one sample sequenced in a study of blood T cell repertoires in COVID-19. Libraries were prepared by immunoSEQ multiplex PCR; TCRdb keeps only in-frame clonotypes and omits some of them. Of approximately 58,000 clones listed, around four fifths were seen once; the top ten hold roughly 29%. The sample comprised peripheral blood. The receptors come from a man between 60 and 75 years old with COVID-19, enrolled during active disease.

The DNA for the CDR3 is TGTGCCAGCAGCCCAACCCCAGGCGGGGCTAATGAAAAACTGTTTTTT. Its protein is CASSPTPGGANEKLFF. The gene calls are TRBV9 and TRBJ1-4, with no clear D. This CDR3 region has 16 residues. CDR1 is SGDLS and CDR2 is YYNGEE in the germline V gene. The V end lost 4 bases, the J end lost 3 bases, and 16 bases lay between the germline ends.

This chain connects TRBV9 to TRBJ1-1; TRBD1 agrees at 10 bases. V shed 4 bases and J 4 bases; nucleotides not matched to a gene: 1. Germline V gives CDR1 SGDLS, CDR2 YYNGEE. The CDR3 length is 13 residues. The CDR3 protein is CASSRTGGTEAFF. DNA of the CDR3: TGTGCCAGCAGCCGGACAGGGGGCACTGAAGCTTTCTTT.

DNA for the CDR3: TGCGCCAGCAGCCCCGGCGGGGGCCTAACCGCCGGGGAGCTGTTTTTT. Protein: CASSPGGGLTAGELFF. J is TRBJ2-2 and V is TRBV5-1, with D perhaps TRBD2 (7 bases). This CDR3 contains 16 residues. Germline V gives CDR1 SGHRS, CDR2 YFSETQ. V dropped 4 bases and J dropped 6 bases, with 19 bases sitting between them.

This clone was seen a single time. This chain joins TRBV19 and TRBJ1-2, with D unresolved. This CDR3 has 11 amino acids. Per germline, CDR1 LNHDA and CDR2 SQIVND (reference sequence). The germline V and J ends were trimmed by 5 bases and 5 bases, with 6 bases remaining between them. CDR3 amino acids: CASSWQYGYTF. Written as DNA, the CDR3 is TGTGCCAGTAGTTGGCAGTATGGCTACACCTTC.

The chain uses TRBV6-5 and TRBJ2-2; 8 bases map to TRBD2. The CDR3 has 15 amino acids. Per the germline V gene, CDR1 is MNHEY and CDR2 is SVGAGI. Unmatched junction bases numbered 4, after V lost 0 bases and J lost 7 bases. The CDR3 nucleotides read TGTGCCAGCAGTTACTCGAATAGCGGGAACGGGGAGCTGTTTTTT. It codes for CASSYSNSGNGELFF.

The chain joins TRBV30 to TRBJ1-1; no firm D call. CDR3 length: 13 residues. Deletions cut 4 bases from V and 5 bases from J, with 14 bases between. Per the germline V gene, CDR1 is GTSNPN and CDR2 is SVGIG (reference sequence). CDR3 in amino acids: CAWNREGRTEAFF. CDR3 bases: TGTGCCTGGAATCGTGAAGGGAGAACTGAAGCTTTCTTT.

The sample holds one count of this clone. J is TRBJ1-1 and V is TRBV7-6; 7 nucleotides agree with TRBD1. CDR3 length: 15 amino acids. Trimming removed 0 bases from V and 1 base from J; junction bases left unmatched: 2. Per germline, CDR1 SGHVS and CDR2 FNYEAQ. Here the CDR3 DNA reads TGTGCCAGCAGCTTAGCGGCAGGGGGGAACACTGAAGCTTTCTTT. Its protein is CASSLAAGGNTEAFF.

This rearrangement joins TRBV10-3 to TRBJ2-2, with D tentatively TRBD2 (6 bases). The CDR3 is 14 residues long. Germline assignment: CDR1 ENHRY and CDR2 SYGVKD. Trimming pared 4 bases from V and 4 bases from J, leaving 10 bases between. CDR3 bases: TGTGCCATCAGTGGGGTCGGGGGCACCGGGGAGCTGTTTTTT. It codes for CAISGVGGTGELFF.

V and J are TRBV6-2 or TRBV6-3 and TRBJ2-5; 7 bases agree with TRBD1. V lost 5 bases and J lost 1; bases outside the gene matches: 10. The CDR3 totals 16 residues. Germline CDR1 MNHEY, CDR2 SVGEGT. CDR3 sequence reads: CASSGEQGRLQETQYF. Here the CDR3 DNA reads TGTGCCAGCAGTGGCGAACAGGGGCGGCTCCAAGAGACCCAGTACTTC.

V and J are TRBV7-9 and TRBJ2-2; a weak D match, TRBD1 (6 bases). V was trimmed by 8 bases and J by 9 bases, leaving 13 bases between them. This CDR3 has 12 amino acids. Per the germline V gene, CDR1 is SEHNR and CDR2 is FQNEAQ (reference sequence). CDR3 in amino acids: CASRMGARELFF. The CDR3 DNA is TGTGCCAGCCGAATGGGGGCCCGGGAGCTGTTTTTT.

The V call is TRBV19, the J call TRBJ1-5; tentative D call: TRBD1 (5 bases). V lost 3 bases to trimming and J lost 4 bases, with 13 bases between them. The CDR3 loop spans 15 amino acids. Germline CDR1 LNHDA, CDR2 SQIVND (reference sequence). CDR3 bases: TGTGCCAGTAGTATTAGGGGCCCTATGAATCAGCCCCAGCATTTT. This gives the protein CASSIRGPMNQPQHF.

This chain joins TRBV27 and TRBJ2-7; perhaps TRBD2 as D (6 bases). CDR1 MNHEY and CDR2 SMNVEV come from the germline V gene (reference sequence). The V gene lost 6 bases and the J gene lost 2 bases, with 14 bases spanning the gap. CDR3 size: 14 residues. The CDR3 DNA sequence: TGTGCCAGCAGCCTTCGGGGGATAGCCTACGAGCAGTACTTC. As protein: CASSLRGIAYEQYF.

The chain uses TRBV5-1 and TRBJ2-1; possible D gene TRBD2, 6 bases. Trimming took 4 bases from V and 4 from J, leaving 12 bases between them. This CDR3 comprises 14 residues. From germline, CDR1 is SGHRS and CDR2 YFSETQ. DNA for the CDR3: TGCGCCAGCAGCACCGGGACTCTTTACAATGAGCAGTTCTTC. Its protein is CASSTGTLYNEQFF.

This clone was detected only a few times. The rearrangement uses TRBV9 and TRBJ2-1, with D possibly being TRBD1 (5 bases). The germline gives CDR1 SGDLS, CDR2 YYNGEE. The ends were cut back, 1 base at V and 6 bases at J, with 8 bases in the middle. The CDR3 consists of 13 residues. The CDR3 DNA is TGTGCCAGCAGCGTACAGGGCACCAATGAGCAGTTCTTC. Amino acids: CASSVQGTNEQFF.

This clone has only one observation. V is TRBV18 and J is TRBJ2-1; D is ambiguous. Trimming cost V 2 bases and J 2 bases, with 4 bases left between them. The CDR3 is 13 residues long. Germline values: CDR1 KGHSH, CDR2 LQKENI. CDR3 bases: TGTGCCAGCTCACCAGGAGCCTACAATGAGCAGTTCTTC. As protein: CASSPGAYNEQFF.

The chain is built from TRBV27 and TRBJ2-7; a possible D gene is TRBD1 (5 bases). From germline, CDR1 is MNHEY and CDR2 SMNVEV (reference sequence). This CDR3 is built from 14 residues. Trimming shortened V by 3 bases and J by 4 bases, and 13 bases separated the two germline ends. The CDR3, as DNA: TGTGCCAGCAGTTTTAAGGGGCCTCCGTACGAGCAGTACTTC. It specifies CASSFKGPPYEQYF.

This clone was recorded once. The V gene is TRBV7-2, the J gene TRBJ1-1; D call uncertain. The V gene's germline CDR1 is SGHTA and CDR2 FQGNSA. Between the trimmed V and J ends, which lost 3 bases and 1 base, there was a span of 9 bases. The CDR3 has 14 amino acids. In DNA, the CDR3 is TGTGCCAGCAGCTTTAAGTCAGGGAACACTGAAGCTTTCTTT. It is translated as CASSFKSGNTEAFF.

The chain joins TRBV2 to TRBJ1-3, with 7 positions matching TRBD1. In germline, CDR1 is SNHLY, CDR2 FYNNEI. The CDR3 spans 15 residues. Unmatched junction bases numbered 4, after V lost 5 bases and J lost 0 bases. The chain's CDR3 is CASSSNRGSGNTIYF. CDR3 sequence (DNA): TGTGCCAGCAGTTCTAACAGGGGCTCTGGAAACACCATATATTTT.